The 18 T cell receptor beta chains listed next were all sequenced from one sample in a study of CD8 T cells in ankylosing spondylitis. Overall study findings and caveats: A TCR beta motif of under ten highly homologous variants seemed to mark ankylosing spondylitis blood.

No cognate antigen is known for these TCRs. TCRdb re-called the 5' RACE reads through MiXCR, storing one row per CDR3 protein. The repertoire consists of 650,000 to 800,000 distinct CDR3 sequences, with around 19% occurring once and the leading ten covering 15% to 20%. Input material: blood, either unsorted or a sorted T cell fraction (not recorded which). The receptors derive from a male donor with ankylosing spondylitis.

The CDR3 bases are TGTGCCAGCACGGGGGGTGGACAGGGGTCGAACTATGGCTACACCTTC. Its translation is CASTGGGQGSNYGYTF. This chain links TRBV27 with TRBJ1-2, with 9 bases matching TRBD1. The germline V gene has CDR1 MNHEY and CDR2 SMNVEV (reference sequence). This CDR3 comprises 16 residues. V lost 7 bases to trimming and J lost 2 bases; unmatched junction nucleotides: 11.

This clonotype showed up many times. The CDR3 protein is CAAGTSGNTGELFF. For the CDR3, the DNA is TGTGCAGCCGGGACTAGCGGGAACACCGGGGAGCTGTTTTTT. The chain combines TRBV12-3 or TRBV12-4 with TRBJ2-2; 11 bases agree with TRBD2. There are 14 residues in the CDR3.

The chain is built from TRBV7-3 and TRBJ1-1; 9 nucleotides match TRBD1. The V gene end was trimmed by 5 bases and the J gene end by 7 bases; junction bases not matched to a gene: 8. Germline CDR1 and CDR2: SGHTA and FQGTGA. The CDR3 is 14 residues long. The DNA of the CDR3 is TGTGCCAGCAGCCCAACAGGGGGCGGCGATGAAGCTTTCTTT. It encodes CASSPTGGGDEAFF.

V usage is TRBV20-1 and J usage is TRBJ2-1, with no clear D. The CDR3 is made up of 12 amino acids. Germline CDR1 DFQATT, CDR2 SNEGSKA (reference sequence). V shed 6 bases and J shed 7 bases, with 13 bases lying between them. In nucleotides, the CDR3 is TGCAGTGCCCCTCCCCCCGGGAATGAGCAGTTCTTC. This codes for CSAPPPGNEQFF.

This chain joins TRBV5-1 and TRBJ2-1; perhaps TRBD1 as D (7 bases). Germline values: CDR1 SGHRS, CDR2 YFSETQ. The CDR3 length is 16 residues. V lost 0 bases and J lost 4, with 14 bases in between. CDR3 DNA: TGCGCCAGCAGCTTGGAGGGCAGGGGGAGGTACAATGAGCAGTTCTTC. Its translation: CASSLEGRGRYNEQFF.

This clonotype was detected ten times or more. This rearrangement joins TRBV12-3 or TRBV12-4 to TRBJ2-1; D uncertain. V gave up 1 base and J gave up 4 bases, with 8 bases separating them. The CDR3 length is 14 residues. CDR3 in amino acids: CASSLVRVYNEQFF. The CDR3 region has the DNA TGTGCCAGCAGTTTAGTTCGGGTTTACAATGAGCAGTTCTTC.

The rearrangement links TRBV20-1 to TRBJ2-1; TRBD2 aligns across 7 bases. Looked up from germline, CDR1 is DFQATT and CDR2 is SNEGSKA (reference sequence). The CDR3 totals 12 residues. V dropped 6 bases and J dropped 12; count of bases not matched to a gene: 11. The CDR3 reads CSAPGGGERQFF. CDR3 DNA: TGCAGTGCCCCCGGGGGAGGGGAACGGCAGTTCTTC.

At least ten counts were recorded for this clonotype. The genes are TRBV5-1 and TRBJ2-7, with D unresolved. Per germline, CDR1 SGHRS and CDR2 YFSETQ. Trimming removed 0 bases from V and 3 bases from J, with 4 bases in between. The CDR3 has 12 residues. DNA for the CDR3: TGCGCCAGCAGCTTGGACTACTACGAGCAGTACTTC. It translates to CASSLDYYEQYF.

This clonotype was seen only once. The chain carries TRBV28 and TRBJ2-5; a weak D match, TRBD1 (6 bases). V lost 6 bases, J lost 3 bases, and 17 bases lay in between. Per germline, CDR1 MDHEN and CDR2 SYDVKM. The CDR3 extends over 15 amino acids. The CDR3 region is CASSPRGQEKETQYF. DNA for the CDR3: TGTGCCAGCAGCCCCAGGGGCCAGGAGAAAGAGACCCAGTACTTC. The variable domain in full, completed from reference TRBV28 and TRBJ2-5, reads DVKVTQSSRYLVKRTGEKVFLECVQDMDHENMFWYRQDPGLGLRLIYFSYDVKMKEKGDIPEGYSVSREKKERFSLILESASTNQTSMYLCASSPRGQEKETQYFGPGTRLLVL.

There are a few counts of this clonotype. The CDR3 here is CASSLEQGVGGYTF. The CDR3, as DNA: TGTGCCAGCAGTTTGGAGCAGGGGGTCGGTGGCTACACCTTC. This sequence joins TRBV12-3 or TRBV12-4 and TRBJ1-2; 7 positions match TRBD1. V was clipped by 3 bases and J by 7 bases; unmatched bases: 8. The CDR3 sequence is 14 residues long.

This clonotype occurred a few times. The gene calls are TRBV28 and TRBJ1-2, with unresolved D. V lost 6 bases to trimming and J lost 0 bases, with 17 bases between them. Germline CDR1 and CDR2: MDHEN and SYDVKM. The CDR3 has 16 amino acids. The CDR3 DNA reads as TGTGCCAGCAGAACCCCGGACCCGGCTACTAACTATGGCTACACCTTC. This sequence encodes CASRTPDPATNYGYTF.

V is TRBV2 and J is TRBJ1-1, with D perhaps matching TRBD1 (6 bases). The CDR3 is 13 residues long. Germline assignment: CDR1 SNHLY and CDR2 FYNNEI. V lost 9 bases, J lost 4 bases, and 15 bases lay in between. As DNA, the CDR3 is TGTGCCAGAAACGGGGGGGCGGCCACTGAAGCTTTCTTT. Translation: CARNGGAATEAFF.

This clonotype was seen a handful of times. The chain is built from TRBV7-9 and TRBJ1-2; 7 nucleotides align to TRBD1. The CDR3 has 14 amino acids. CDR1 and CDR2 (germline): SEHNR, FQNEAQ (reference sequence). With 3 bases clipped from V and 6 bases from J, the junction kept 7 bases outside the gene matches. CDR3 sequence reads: CASSLADREDGYTF. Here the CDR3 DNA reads TGTGCCAGCAGCTTGGCCGACAGGGAGGATGGCTACACCTTC.

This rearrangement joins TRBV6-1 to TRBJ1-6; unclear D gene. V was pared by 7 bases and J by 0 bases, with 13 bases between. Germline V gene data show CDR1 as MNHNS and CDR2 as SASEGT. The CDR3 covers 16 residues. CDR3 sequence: CASIRSASSYNSPLHF. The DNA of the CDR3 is TGTGCCAGCATCCGGTCAGCTAGCTCCTATAATTCACCCCTCCACTTT.

Here the CDR3 reads CASSLGPPNYSGNTIYF. In DNA form, the CDR3 reads TGTGCCAGCAGCTTGGGTCCACCAAATTACTCTGGAAACACCATATATTTT. The chain couples TRBV5-6 to TRBJ1-3, with no clear D. CDR3 length: 17 amino acids. CDR1 is SGHDT, CDR2 YYEEEE, per germline. The ends were cut back, 0 bases at V and 0 bases at J, with 13 bases in the middle.

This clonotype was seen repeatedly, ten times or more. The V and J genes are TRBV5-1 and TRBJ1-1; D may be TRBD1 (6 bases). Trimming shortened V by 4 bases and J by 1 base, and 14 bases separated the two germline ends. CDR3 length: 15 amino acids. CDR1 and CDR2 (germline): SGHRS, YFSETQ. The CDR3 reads CASSLPGAGNTEAFF. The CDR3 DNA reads TGCGCCAGCAGCCTACCGGGGGCTGGGAACACTGAAGCTTTCTTT.

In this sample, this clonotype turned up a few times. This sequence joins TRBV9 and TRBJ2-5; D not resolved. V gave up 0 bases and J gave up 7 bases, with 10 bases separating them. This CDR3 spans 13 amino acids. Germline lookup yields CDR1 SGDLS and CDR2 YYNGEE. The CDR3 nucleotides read TGTGCCAGCAGCGTAGAACTGTCAGGGACCCAGTACTTC. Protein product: CASSVELSGTQYF.

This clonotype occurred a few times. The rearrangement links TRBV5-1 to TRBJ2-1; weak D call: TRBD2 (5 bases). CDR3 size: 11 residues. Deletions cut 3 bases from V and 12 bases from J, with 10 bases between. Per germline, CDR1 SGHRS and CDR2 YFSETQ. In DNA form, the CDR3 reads TGCGCCAGCAGCTCCGGGGAGCGGCAGTTCTTC. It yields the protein CASSSGERQFF.